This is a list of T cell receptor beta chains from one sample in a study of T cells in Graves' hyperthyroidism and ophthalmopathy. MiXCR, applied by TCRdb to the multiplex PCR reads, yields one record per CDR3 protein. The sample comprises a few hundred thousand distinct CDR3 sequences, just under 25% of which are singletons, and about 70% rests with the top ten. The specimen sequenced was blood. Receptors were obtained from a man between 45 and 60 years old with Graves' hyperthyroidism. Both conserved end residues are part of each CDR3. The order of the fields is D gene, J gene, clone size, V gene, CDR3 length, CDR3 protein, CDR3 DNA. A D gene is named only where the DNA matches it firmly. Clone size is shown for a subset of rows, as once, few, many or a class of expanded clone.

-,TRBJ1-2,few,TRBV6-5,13,CASSYPGYYGYTF,TGTGCCAGCAGTTACCCAGGATACTATGGCTACACCTTC
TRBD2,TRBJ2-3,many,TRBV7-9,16,CASSLGVAGGTDTQYF,TGTGCCAGCAGCTTAGGTGTCGCGGGAGGCACAGATACGCAGTATTTT
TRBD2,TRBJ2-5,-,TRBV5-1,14,CASSLTSGTQTQYF,TGCGCCAGCAGCTTAACTAGCGGGACACAGACCCAGTACTTC
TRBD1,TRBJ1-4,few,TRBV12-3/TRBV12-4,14,CASSYRGQNEKLFF,TGTGCCAGCAGTTACAGGGGGCAGAATGAAAAACTGTTTTTT
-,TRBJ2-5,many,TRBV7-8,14,CASSFDGDQETQYF,TGTGCCAGCAGCTTCGACGGGGACCAAGAGACCCAGTACTTC
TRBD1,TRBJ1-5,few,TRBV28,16,CASSLIGQGSNQPQHF,TGTGCCAGCAGTTTAATCGGACAGGGAAGCAATCAGCCCCAGCATTTT
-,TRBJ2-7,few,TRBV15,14,CATSRKGASYEQYF,TGTGCCACCAGTAGAAAAGGGGCATCCTACGAGCAGTACTTC
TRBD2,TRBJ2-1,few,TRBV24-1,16,CATSDPVTSGSTEQFF,TGTGCCACCAGTGATCCGGTGACTAGCGGGAGTACTGAGCAGTTCTTC
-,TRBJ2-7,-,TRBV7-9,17,CASSLFEGHLRAYEQYF,TGTGCCAGCAGCTTGTTCGAGGGACACCTACGTGCCTACGAGCAGTACTTC
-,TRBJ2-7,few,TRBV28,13,CASTSGESYEQYF,TGTGCCAGCACCTCCGGGGAATCCTACGAGCAGTACTTC
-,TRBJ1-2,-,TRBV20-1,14,CSAIVDTTNYGYTF,TGCAGTGCCATCGTGGACACTACTAACTATGGCTACACCTTC
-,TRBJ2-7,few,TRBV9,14,CASSPDIKTYEQYF,TGTGCCAGCAGCCCGGACATAAAGACCTACGAGCAGTACTTC
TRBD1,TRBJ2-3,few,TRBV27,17,CASSLSYGTGEGDTQYF,TGTGCCAGCAGTTTGAGTTACGGGACAGGGGAGGGGGATACGCAGTATTTT
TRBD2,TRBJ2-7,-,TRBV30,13,CAWLGRESYEQYF,TGTGCCTGGCTGGGGCGGGAGTCCTACGAGCAGTACTTC
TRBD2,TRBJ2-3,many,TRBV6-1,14,CASSSGGGGDTQYF,TGTGCCAGCAGTTCCGGCGGGGGTGGGGATACGCAGTATTTT
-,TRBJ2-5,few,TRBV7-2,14,CASSEGPGLETQYF,TGCGCCAGCAGCGAGGGACCAGGGCTCGAGACCCAGTACTTC
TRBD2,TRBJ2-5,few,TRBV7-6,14,CASSSGTNYETQYF,TGTGCCAGCAGCTCTGGGACTAACTACGAGACCCAGTACTTC
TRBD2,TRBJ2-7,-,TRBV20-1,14,CSARPKAGSYEQYF,TGCAGTGCTAGGCCCAAAGCGGGATCCTACGAGCAGTACTTC
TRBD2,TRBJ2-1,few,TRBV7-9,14,CASSLALAGDQQFF,TGTGCCAGCAGCTTAGCCCTAGCGGGCGATCAGCAGTTCTTC
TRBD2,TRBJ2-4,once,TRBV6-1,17,CASSGLAGDPAKNIQYF,TGTGCCAGCAGCGGACTAGCGGGGGACCCAGCCAAAAACATTCAGTACTTC
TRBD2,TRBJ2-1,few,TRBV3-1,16,CASSPLESGKYNEQFF,TGTGCCAGCAGCCCCTTAGAAAGCGGGAAATACAATGAGCAGTTCTTC
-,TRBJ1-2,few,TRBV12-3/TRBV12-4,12,CASSLGEYGYTF,TGTGCCAGCAGTCTCGGCGAGTATGGCTACACCTTC
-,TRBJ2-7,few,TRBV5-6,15,CASSLFSGGSYEQYF,TGTGCCAGCAGCTTGTTCAGCGGAGGCTCCTACGAGCAGTACTTC
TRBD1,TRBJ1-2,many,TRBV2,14,CASSLEGASYGYTF,TGTGCCAGCAGCCTTGAGGGGGCGAGCTATGGCTACACCTTC
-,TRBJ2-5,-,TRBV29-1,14,CSVGVGADQETQYF,TGCAGCGTTGGAGTCGGGGCGGACCAAGAGACCCAGTACTTC
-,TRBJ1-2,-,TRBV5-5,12,CASYSSNYGYTF,TGTGCCAGTTACTCATCTAACTATGGCTACACCTTC
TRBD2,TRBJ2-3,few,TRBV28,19,CASSRGLAGASGSTDTQYF,TGTGCCAGCAGCCGGGGACTAGCGGGAGCGAGTGGTAGCACAGATACGCAGTATTTT
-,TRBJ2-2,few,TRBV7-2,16,CASSLAGGVNTGELFF,TGTGCCAGCAGCTTAGCGGGCGGGGTGAACACCGGGGAGCTGTTTTTT
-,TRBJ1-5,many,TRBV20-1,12,CSARQGNQPQHF,TGCAGTGCTAGACAGGGAAATCAGCCCCAGCATTTT
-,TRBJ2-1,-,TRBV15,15,CATSRVGSGNNEQFF,TGTGCCACCAGCAGAGTCGGGAGTGGGAACAATGAGCAGTTCTTC
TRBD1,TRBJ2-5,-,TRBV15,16,CATSRFETGYQATQYF,TGTGCCACCAGCAGATTTGAGACAGGGTACCAAGCGACCCAGTACTTC
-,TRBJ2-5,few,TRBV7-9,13,CASSPGGGETQYF,TGTGCCAGCAGCCCAGGGGGAGGGGAGACCCAGTACTTC
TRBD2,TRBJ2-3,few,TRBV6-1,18,CASSEMDSGDPISDTQYF,TGTGCCAGCAGTGAAATGGATAGCGGGGACCCAATCTCGGATACGCAGTATTTT
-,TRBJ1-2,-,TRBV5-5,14,CASSLGAIMGGYTF,TGTGCCAGCAGCTTGGGGGCCATTATGGGCGGCTACACCTTC
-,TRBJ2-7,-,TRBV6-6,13,CASSYTDRYEQYF,TGTGCCAGCAGTTACACCGATCGCTACGAGCAGTACTTC
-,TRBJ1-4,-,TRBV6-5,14,CASSYQTGWEKLFF,TGTGCCAGCAGTTACCAGACGGGTTGGGAAAAACTGTTTTTT
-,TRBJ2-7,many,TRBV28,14,CASSFWSVTYEQYF,TGTGCCAGCAGTTTCTGGTCAGTAACCTACGAGCAGTACTTC
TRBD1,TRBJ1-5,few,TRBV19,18,CASSIGPRQGANNQPQHF,TGTGCCAGTAGTATTGGCCCGAGACAGGGGGCAAACAATCAGCCCCAGCATTTT
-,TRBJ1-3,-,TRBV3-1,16,CASSRSRDNSGNTIYF,TGTGCCAGCAGCCGATCCCGGGACAACTCTGGGAACACCATATATTTT
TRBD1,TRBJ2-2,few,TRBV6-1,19,CASSSDRLGREKDTGELFF,TGTGCCAGCAGTTCGGACAGGCTAGGCCGGGAAAAAGACACCGGGGAGCTGTTTTTT
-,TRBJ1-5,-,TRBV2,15,CASSEGDSLWLTQHF,TGTGCCAGCAGTGAAGGGGATAGCCTATGGTTGACTCAGCATTTT
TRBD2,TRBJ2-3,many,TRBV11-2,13,CASSSGRAGTQYF,TGTGCCAGCAGTAGCGGGAGGGCAGGTACGCAGTATTTT
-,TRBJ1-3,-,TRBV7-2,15,CASSPGRLSGNTIYF,TGTGCCAGCAGCCCGGGACGGCTCTCTGGAAACACCATATATTTT
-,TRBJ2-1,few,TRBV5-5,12,CASSLWENEQFF,TGTGCCAGCAGCTTGTGGGAAAATGAGCAGTTCTTC
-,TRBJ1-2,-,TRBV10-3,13,CAISEGGDYGYTF,TGTGCCATCAGTGAGGGTGGCGACTATGGCTACACCTTC
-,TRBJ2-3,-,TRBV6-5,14,CASSYSISTDTQYF,TGTGCCAGCAGTTACTCGATTAGCACAGATACGCAGTATTTT
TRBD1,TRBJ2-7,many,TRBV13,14,CASSHRDRVYEQYF,TGTGCCAGCAGCCACCGGGACAGGGTGTACGAGCAGTACTTC
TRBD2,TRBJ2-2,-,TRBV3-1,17,CASSPLAGVMRTGELFF,TGTGCCAGCAGCCCACTAGCGGGAGTAATGAGAACCGGGGAGCTGTTTTTT
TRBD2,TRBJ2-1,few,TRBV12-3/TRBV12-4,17,CASSSHHRTSGIHEQFF,TGTGCCAGCAGTTCCCATCACAGGACTAGCGGGATCCATGAGCAGTTCTTC
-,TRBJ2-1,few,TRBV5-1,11,CASSRGSEQFF,TGCGCCAGCAGTCGGGGGAGTGAGCAGTTCTTC
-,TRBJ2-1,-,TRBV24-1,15,CATILDCGTPNEQFF,TGTGCCACCATACTCGACTGCGGGACGCCTAATGAGCAGTTCTTC